These 11 T cell receptor beta chains were sequenced from one sample in a study of cytomegalovirus exposure and HLA in healthy donors. PCR involved 60 Vbeta and 13 Jbeta primers. Clones were sequenced by immunoSEQ multiplex PCR, and TCRdb holds only the in-frame ones, with some missing. The table lists about 94,000 clones, just under 80% of them singletons. The sequenced material came from PBMCs. The origin of the receptors is a woman aged 40 to 55 in good health and CMV-seronegative.

The chain recombines TRBV14 with TRBJ1-2; D is uncertain. Germline V gene sequence: CDR1 SGHDN, CDR2 FVKESK. Between the trimmed V and J ends, which lost 2 bases and 8 bases, there was a span of 12 bases. This CDR3 is built from 13 residues. The CDR3 reads CASSQSGPMGYTF. CDR3 nucleotide sequence: TGTGCCAGCAGCCAATCTGGTCCTATGGGCTACACCTTC.

In nucleotides, the CDR3 is TGTGCCAGCAGTTACGGGACAGAGAACACTGAAGCTTTCTTT. It encodes CASSYGTENTEAFF. V usage is TRBV6-6 and J usage is TRBJ1-1, with 7 bases lining up with TRBD1. CDR1 is MNHNY and CDR2 is SVGAGI in the germline V gene (reference sequence). The CDR3 consists of 14 residues. The junction had 1 base not matched to a gene; V was cut back by 2 bases and J by 1 base.

V and J are TRBV28 and TRBJ2-7; maybe TRBD1 (5 bases). The CDR3 contains 15 residues. Between the trimmed V and J ends, which lost 7 bases and 2 bases, there was a span of 18 bases. The germline CDR1 and CDR2 sequences are MDHEN and SYDVKM. CDR3 coding DNA: TGTGCCAGCACCCTGGGGCCGGTCGATACCTACGAGCAGTACTTC. This sequence encodes CASTLGPVDTYEQYF.

The chain joins TRBV5-4 to TRBJ2-7; 12 bases match TRBD1. V trimming: 4 bases; J trimming: 6 bases; junction bases outside the gene matches: 8. The germline gives CDR1 SGHNT, CDR2 YYREEE (reference sequence). This CDR3 has 15 amino acids. The CDR3 here is CASSLAGTGGREQYF. In DNA form, the CDR3 reads TGTGCCAGCAGCCTAGCCGGGACAGGGGGCCGCGAGCAGTACTTC.

The chain combines TRBV30 with TRBJ1-2; TRBD1 matches at 11 bases. Trimming took 1 base from V and 6 from J; bases not matched to a gene: 4. Germline loops: CDR1 GTSNPN, CDR2 SVGIG (reference sequence). CDR3 length equals 14 residues. This chain's CDR3 is CAWSGGQGAHGYTF. The CDR3, as DNA: TGTGCCTGGAGTGGCGGACAGGGGGCGCATGGCTACACCTTC.

This clone has just one count. The gene calls are TRBV9 and TRBJ1-6; a possible D gene is TRBD1 (5 bases). Deletions cut 7 bases from V and 2 bases from J, with 7 bases between. From germline, CDR1 is SGDLS and CDR2 YYNGEE. The CDR3 runs 13 residues. CDR3: CASGGTYNSPLHF. In DNA, the CDR3 is TGTGCCAGCGGGGGGACCTATAATTCACCCCTCCACTTT.

The chain links TRBV27 to TRBJ2-7; 8 bases are shared with TRBD2. The CDR3 is made up of 15 amino acids. CDR1 MNHEY and CDR2 SMNVEV come from the germline V gene (reference sequence). V was clipped by 4 bases and J by 5 bases; unmatched bases: 10. CDR3 sequence: CASSSQAGALHEQYF. The CDR3 nucleotides are TGTGCCAGCAGTTCTCAAGCGGGGGCCCTCCACGAGCAGTACTTC.

In DNA form, the CDR3 reads TGTGCCAGCAGCCAAGATTTGGGCGAAGCTTTCTTT. Amino acid sequence: CASSQDLGEAFF. This sequence joins TRBV4-2 and TRBJ1-1; D call uncertain. This CDR3 region has 12 residues. The germline V gene encodes CDR1 LGHNA and CDR2 YNFKEQ. V lost 0 bases and J lost 8, with 7 bases in between.

The chain carries TRBV27 and TRBJ1-1, with TRBD1 matching 12 bases. Trimming took 6 bases from V and 6 from J; bases not matched to a gene: 8. The CDR3 sequence is 15 residues long. Germline CDR1 reads MNHEY; CDR2 reads SMNVEV (reference sequence). The CDR3 sequence is CASRRDRGQGSEAFF. The CDR3 DNA follows: TGTGCCAGCAGACGGGACAGGGGGCAGGGATCTGAAGCTTTCTTT.

The chain links TRBV4-2 to TRBJ1-1; possible D gene TRBD1, 6 bases. The CDR3 has 16 amino acids. Germline values: CDR1 LGHNA, CDR2 YNFKEQ. Trimming removed 4 bases at V and 3 bases at J, with 18 bases between. This CDR3 is CASSLLDGGRDTEAFF. The CDR3 DNA reads as TGTGCCAGCAGCCTCCTCGACGGGGGGCGCGACACTGAAGCTTTCTTT.

This clone came up once. The chain recombines TRBV5-6 with TRBJ2-3; TRBD1 matches at 7 bases. The germline gives CDR1 SGHDT, CDR2 YYEEEE. CDR3 length equals 16 residues. V trimming: 2 bases; J trimming: 2 bases; junction bases outside the gene matches: 8. In DNA, the CDR3 is TGTGCCAGCAGCTTTCTCCGGGACAGACTCACAGATACGCAGTATTTT. Protein sequence: CASSFLRDRLTDTQYF.